A selection of T cell receptor beta chains follows, all from one sample in a study of control samples from healthy donors and cancer patients. Assay used: immunoSEQ multiplex PCR; TCRdb lists only in-frame clones, some missing. The table has 50,000 to 70,000 clones, 88% seen once. Material for sequencing was blood. Every receptor here comes from a man between 50 and 59 years old in good health. The CDR3 runs from the conserved cysteine through the conserved F or W. Fields, in order: clone size, D gene, V gene, CDR3 length, J gene, CDR3 DNA, CDR3 protein. D genes are given only for firm matches. Not every row has a clone size; where given, it reads once, few, many or a size class.

size: once
D: TRBD1
V: TRBV5-1
length: 15
J: TRBJ2-3
DNA: TGCGCCAGCAATTCCGGGACAGGGATCACAGATACGCAGTATTTT
CDR3: CASNSGTGITDTQYF

size: NA
D: NA
V: TRBV3-1/TRBV3-2
length: 16
J: TRBJ1-5
DNA: TGTGCCAGCAGCCAAGGTGTGGTTTATAGCAATCAGCCCCAGCATTTT
CDR3: CASSQGVVYSNQPQHF

size: NA
D: NA
V: TRBV14
length: 13
J: TRBJ2-2
DNA: TGTGCCAGCAGCCAAGATCCCACCGGGGAGCTGTTTTTT
CDR3: CASSQDPTGELFF

size: NA
D: TRBD1
V: TRBV7-9
length: 15
J: TRBJ2-1
DNA: TGTGCCAGCAGTTGGGGGACAGGCACCTACAATGAGCAGTTCTTC
CDR3: CASSWGTGTYNEQFF

size: NA
D: NA
V: TRBV27
length: 17
J: TRBJ1-5
DNA: TGTGCCAGCAGTTTAGGGCCTTCCTGGGAAAGCAATCAGCCCCAGCATTTT
CDR3: CASSLGPSWESNQPQHF

size: NA
D: NA
V: TRBV28
length: 19
J: TRBJ1-5
DNA: TGTGCCAGCAGTTTATGGGACCCTTTGGGAGGGGATATGGCTGGGCCCCAGCATTTT
CDR3: CASSLWDPLGGDMAGPQHF

size: NA
D: NA
V: TRBV28
length: 15
J: TRBJ2-2
DNA: TGTGCCAGCAGGCGGGGCGGGTCGAACACCGGGGAGCTGTTTTTT
CDR3: CASRRGGSNTGELFF

size: NA
D: NA
V: TRBV29-1
length: 15
J: TRBJ1-1
DNA: TGCAGCCTTGAGAGGGCCGGCAGGGACGACACTGAAGCTTTCTTT
CDR3: CSLERAGRDDTEAFF

size: NA
D: NA
V: TRBV6-2/TRBV6-3
length: 12
J: TRBJ1-5
DNA: TGTGCCAGCAGTCCGATCGGCCAGCCCCAGCATTTT
CDR3: CASSPIGQPQHF

size: NA
D: NA
V: TRBV10-1
length: 14
J: TRBJ1-1
DNA: TGCGCCAGCAGTGAGTCGCGGACGGGCACTGAAGCTTTCTTT
CDR3: CASSESRTGTEAFF

size: NA
D: TRBD2
V: TRBV10-2
length: 14
J: TRBJ2-6
DNA: TGCGCCTCAACGGGGGGTACTGGGGCCAACGTCCTGACTTTC
CDR3: CASTGGTGANVLTF

size: few
D: NA
V: TRBV25-1
length: 12
J: TRBJ2-6
DNA: TGTGCCAGCAGCCCTGGGGCCAACGTCCTGACTTTC
CDR3: CASSPGANVLTF

size: NA
D: NA
V: TRBV12-3/TRBV12-4
length: 12
J: TRBJ2-7
DNA: TGTGCCAGCAGTTTAGGAAGGATTGGGCAGTACTTC
CDR3: CASSLGRIGQYF

size: NA
D: NA
V: TRBV12-3/TRBV12-4
length: 13
J: TRBJ2-1
DNA: TGTGCCAGCAGTTTAAAGGGTTGGGATGAGCAGTTCTTC
CDR3: CASSLKGWDEQFF

size: NA
D: NA
V: TRBV10-3
length: 14
J: TRBJ2-5
DNA: TGTGCCATCAGCCCTGAGACCTTAGAAGAGACCCAGTACTTC
CDR3: CAISPETLEETQYF

size: NA
D: NA
V: TRBV5-5
length: 20
J: TRBJ2-7
DNA: TGTGCCAGCAGCTTACCCCCCCCTCTGAGGGGAACCCCCTCCTCCTACGAGCAGTACTTC
CDR3: CASSLPPPLRGTPSSYEQYF

size: NA
D: NA
V: TRBV20-1
length: 14
J: TRBJ2-2
DNA: TGCAGTGCTGGTGACAGGCGGAACACCGGGGAGCTGTTTTTT
CDR3: CSAGDRRNTGELFF

size: NA
D: TRBD1
V: TRBV5-3
length: 18
J: TRBJ1-1
DNA: TGTGCCAGAAGCTCGATCTCGGACAGGGATGGTGAGGGCACTGAAGCTTTCTTT
CDR3: CARSSISDRDGEGTEAFF

size: NA
D: NA
V: TRBV18
length: 16
J: TRBJ2-7
DNA: TGTGCCAGCTCACGGCCCGGACAGTATTCCTCCTACGAGCAGTACTTC
CDR3: CASSRPGQYSSYEQYF

size: NA
D: NA
V: TRBV7-2
length: 12
J: TRBJ2-7
DNA: TGTGCCAGCAGCTTATGGGACTACGAGCAGTACTTC
CDR3: CASSLWDYEQYF

size: NA
D: TRBD2
V: TRBV28
length: 14
J: TRBJ2-7
DNA: TGTGCCAGCAGTTTAGCCAGCGGGAGGGGCGAGCAGTACTTC
CDR3: CASSLASGRGEQYF

size: few
D: NA
V: TRBV15
length: 16
J: TRBJ2-2
DNA: TGTGCCACCAGCAGAGAAGGTGTCGGGGCGACCGGGGAGCTGTTTTTT
CDR3: CATSREGVGATGELFF

size: once
D: NA
V: TRBV7-9
length: 14
J: TRBJ1-1
DNA: TGTGCCAGCAGTAGACCCGCCCTCGGAGATGAAGCTTTCTTT
CDR3: CASSRPALGDEAFF

size: NA
D: TRBD2
V: TRBV19
length: 15
J: TRBJ2-1
DNA: TGTGCCAGTAGTCAGCTAGCGGGCGATTACAATGAGCAGTTCTTC
CDR3: CASSQLAGDYNEQFF

size: NA
D: NA
V: TRBV11-3
length: 16
J: TRBJ2-1
DNA: TGTGCCAGCAGCTTAGTGGGCGGGCCCCAGGCCCATGAGCAGTTCTTC
CDR3: CASSLVGGPQAHEQFF

size: NA
D: NA
V: TRBV19
length: 16
J: TRBJ1-5
DNA: TGTGCCAGTAGTATGTCCGGGAAGGTGAGCAATCAGCCCCAGCATTTT
CDR3: CASSMSGKVSNQPQHF

size: NA
D: TRBD2
V: TRBV29-1
length: 14
J: TRBJ2-7
DNA: TGCAGCGTTGGACCCCGGGACTACTTGAACGAGCAGTACTTC
CDR3: CSVGPRDYLNEQYF

size: NA
D: NA
V: TRBV2
length: 14
J: TRBJ2-1
DNA: TGTGCCAGCAGTGAGGCTCAGGGATACAATGAGCAGTTCTTC
CDR3: CASSEAQGYNEQFF

size: once
D: NA
V: TRBV24-1
length: 14
J: TRBJ1-2
DNA: TGTGCCACCAGTGACGTGGGCGGGAACTATGGCTACACCTTC
CDR3: CATSDVGGNYGYTF

size: once
D: NA
V: TRBV7-2
length: 18
J: TRBJ1-3
DNA: TGTGCCAGCAGCTTAGTTCGTACTAGTACCTCCTCTGGAAACACCATATATTTT
CDR3: CASSLVRTSTSSGNTIYF

size: NA
D: NA
V: TRBV11-3
length: 15
J: TRBJ1-1
DNA: TGTGCCAGCAGCTCCCCGTGGACAGCGAACACTGAAGCTTTCTTT
CDR3: CASSSPWTANTEAFF

size: NA
D: NA
V: TRBV6-2/TRBV6-3
length: 15
J: TRBJ1-4
DNA: TGTGCCAGCAGTTACGGCGACAGGAATAATGAAAAACTGTTTTTT
CDR3: CASSYGDRNNEKLFF

size: NA
D: NA
V: TRBV28
length: 11
J: TRBJ2-7
DNA: TGTGCCAGCAGGGGGTCCTACGAGCAGTACTTC
CDR3: CASRGSYEQYF

size: NA
D: NA
V: TRBV7-2
length: 15
J: TRBJ2-5
DNA: TGTGCCAGCAGCCCCCTGGTGACTAGCCAAGAGACCCAGTACTTC
CDR3: CASSPLVTSQETQYF

size: NA
D: NA
V: TRBV29-1
length: 12
J: TRBJ2-5
DNA: TGCAGCGGGCGGGACGGCCGGGAGACCCAGTACTTC
CDR3: CSGRDGRETQYF

size: NA
D: NA
V: TRBV14
length: 14
J: TRBJ2-7
DNA: TGTGCCAGCAGCCAAGAAGTATCGGGATACGAGCAGTACTTC
CDR3: CASSQEVSGYEQYF

size: few
D: NA
V: TRBV7-2
length: 12
J: TRBJ2-7
DNA: TGTGCCAGCAGCTCACACCCCGTCGAGCAGTACTTC
CDR3: CASSSHPVEQYF

size: NA
D: TRBD2
V: TRBV2
length: 14
J: TRBJ2-1
DNA: TGTGCCAGCGGGACTCTAGCGGGAGGCAATGAGCAGTTCTTC
CDR3: CASGTLAGGNEQFF